The 30 T cell receptor beta chains in this list originate from one sample, sequenced in a study of T-cell reconstitution after alpha-beta-depleted transplantation in children. Preparation of the TCRbeta library involved a method that used unique molecular identifiers. TCRdb reprocessed the PCR reads via MiXCR and lists one record per CDR3 protein. The sample yields some 400,000 distinct CDR3 sequences, around 21% seen once. This sample comprised PBMCs from the stem cell graft donor, obtained from the stem cell graft. The receptors were gathered from a human donor who donated a stem cell graft to a child with acute myeloid leukemia.

This clonotype turned up a few times. The gene calls are TRBV6-1 and TRBJ2-1; 7 bases are a match to TRBD1. Germline-derived CDR1 and CDR2 are MNHNS and SASEGT. The trim removed 6 bases at V and 0 bases at J, leaving 5 bases unmatched. The CDR3 runs to 15 residues. The CDR3 DNA is TGTGCCAGCAGAGTAGGGGGCCCCTCCTACAATGAGCAGTTCTTC. This gives the protein CASRVGGPSYNEQFF.

DNA for the CDR3: TGTGCCAGCAGCTTCGGGACAGGGGGCTACCAGCCCCAGCATTTT. Encoded protein: CASSFGTGGYQPQHF. The gene calls are TRBV6-2 or TRBV6-3 and TRBJ1-5, with 12 bases identical to TRBD1. The CDR3 length is 15 residues. V dropped 6 bases and J dropped 7; count of bases not matched to a gene: 7. Germline CDR1 and CDR2: MNHEY and SVGEGT.

The rearrangement joins TRBV5-1 to TRBJ1-1; tentative D call: TRBD1 (5 bases). This CDR3 has 11 amino acids. Deletions cut 6 bases from V and 10 bases from J, with 13 bases between. Germline CDR1 SGHRS, CDR2 YFSETQ. In DNA, the CDR3 is TGCGCCAGCACGGACGGCCAGGGAGCTTTCTTT. This encodes CASTDGQGAFF.

This clonotype was counted at least ten times. The V and J genes are TRBV7-6 and TRBJ2-1, with D unresolved. Trimming cost V 1 base and J 7 bases, with 5 bases left between them. Per the germline V gene, CDR1 is SGHVS and CDR2 is FNYEAQ. The CDR3 is made up of 12 amino acids. CDR3 DNA: TGTGCCAGCAGCTTAGACCCAAATGAGCAGTTCTTC. As protein: CASSLDPNEQFF. Together with reference TRBV7-6 and TRBJ2-1, the CDR3 gives the full variable domain: GAGVSQSPRYKVTKRGQDVALRCDPISGHVSLYWYRQALGQGPEFLTYFNYEAQQDKSGLPNDRFSAERPEGSISTLTIQRTEQRDSAMYRCASSLDPNEQFFGPGTRLTVL.

This clonotype turned up a few times. This chain links TRBV5-1 with TRBJ2-7, with TRBD1 matching over 7 bases. There are 15 residues in the CDR3. The trim removed 4 bases at V and 2 bases at J, leaving 9 bases unmatched. CDR1 is SGHRS, CDR2 YFSETQ, per germline. The CDR3 is CASSGRQGSAYEQYF. The CDR3 coding sequence is TGCGCCAGCAGCGGTAGACAGGGTTCCGCCTACGAGCAGTACTTC.

This clonotype was detected ten times or more. This rearrangement joins TRBV10-2 to TRBJ1-1; D might be TRBD1 (6 bases). Germline CDR1 WSHSY, CDR2 SAAADI. V dropped 3 bases and J dropped 7 bases, with 9 bases sitting between them. The CDR3 contains 12 residues. The CDR3 loop reads CASSEGTREAFF. The CDR3 DNA reads TGCGCCAGCAGTGAAGGGACACGTGAAGCTTTCTTT.

This clonotype appeared many times. The chain uses TRBV28 and TRBJ2-1; 13 positions match TRBD2. Trimming at V came to 6 bases and at J to 6 bases, leaving 5 bases not matched to a gene. CDR1 is MDHEN, CDR2 SYDVKM, per germline. The CDR3 extends over 15 amino acids. The CDR3 DNA sequence: TGTGCCAGCAGCACTAGCGGGAGGGCCGTCAATGAGCAGTTCTTC. Translation: CASSTSGRAVNEQFF.

This clonotype occurred a few times. The gene calls are TRBV4-1 and TRBJ2-6, with D tentatively TRBD1 or TRBD2 (6 bases each). Germline V gene data show CDR1 as MGHRA and CDR2 as YSYEKL. CDR3 length: 17 residues. Trimming stripped 2 bases from V and 0 bases from J, with 11 bases between. CDR3 coding DNA: TGCGCCAGCAGCCAAAGGGGGGTAAGCTCTGGGGCCAACGTCCTGACTTTC. This gives the protein CASSQRGVSSGANVLTF.

CDR3 protein: CASRTGGAEQWRTQYF. The CDR3 DNA reads as TGTGCCAGCAGAACAGGGGGCGCTGAGCAATGGAGGACCCAGTACTTC. This chain links TRBV28 with TRBJ2-5; TRBD1 agrees at 9 bases. V shed 6 bases, J shed 7 bases, and the junction held 15 bases outside the gene matches. The CDR3 runs 16 residues. The germline V gene encodes CDR1 MDHEN and CDR2 SYDVKM.

This clonotype was observed many times. This chain links TRBV6-5 with TRBJ1-5; tentative D call: TRBD1 (5 bases). Germline CDR1 and CDR2: MNHEY and SVGAGI. Trimming removed 2 bases at V and 5 bases at J, with 13 bases between. The CDR3 length is 15 residues. This chain's CDR3 is CASSYEFRGYQPQHF. In DNA form, the CDR3 reads TGTGCCAGCAGTTACGAGTTCCGGGGCTATCAGCCCCAGCATTTT.

The chain combines TRBV5-5 with TRBJ2-1; the D gene is possibly TRBD2 (5 bases). CDR3 length: 13 residues. CDR1 and CDR2 from the germline V gene are SGHKS and YYEKEE (reference sequence). The V and J ends lost 3 bases and 5 bases respectively, with 9 bases between them. CDR3 nucleotide sequence: TGTGCCAGCAGCTACGGACTGAACAATGAGCAGTTCTTC. Its translation: CASSYGLNNEQFF.

This clonotype came up a few times. J is TRBJ1-2 and V is TRBV24-1, with D unclear. CDR3 length: 15 residues. The germline V gene encodes CDR1 KGHDR and CDR2 SFDVKD. V was pared by 2 bases and J by 1 base, with 10 bases between. The CDR3, as DNA: TGTGCCACCAGTGATTCGTCTAGGTTTAACTATGGCTACACCTTC. Amino acids: CATSDSSRFNYGYTF.

This clonotype occurred a few times. The chain recombines TRBV11-2 with TRBJ2-3; perhaps TRBD2 as D (5 bases). This CDR3 spans 15 amino acids. V dropped 2 bases and J dropped 2 bases, with 11 bases sitting between them. Germline CDR1 reads SGHAT; CDR2 reads FQNNGV. The CDR3 DNA reads TGTGCCAGCAGCTTACCAAGCGGTTACACAGATACGCAGTATTTT. Its protein product is CASSLPSGYTDTQYF.

This clonotype has a count of ten or more. The rearrangement uses TRBV5-5 and TRBJ1-5; no clear D gene. The CDR3 consists of 14 residues. The V gene lost 0 bases and the J gene lost 6 bases, with 10 bases spanning the gap. Germline CDR1 and CDR2: SGHKS and YYEKEE (reference sequence). The CDR3 DNA reads as TGTGCCAGCAGCTTGGGGTCAGCTGTTCAGCCCCAGCATTTT. As protein: CASSLGSAVQPQHF. Filled out from reference TRBV5-5 and TRBJ1-5, the complete variable domain reads DAGVTQSPTHLIKTRGQQVTLRCSPISGHKSVSWYQQVLGQGPQFIFQYYEKEERGRGNFPDRFSARQFPNYSSELNVNALLLGDSALYLCASSLGSAVQPQHFGDGTRLSIL.

The chain links TRBV20-1 to TRBJ1-1; D call uncertain. Trimming left V 6 bases short and J 0 bases short, with 11 bases between. The CDR3 is made up of 13 amino acids. Germline V gene data show CDR1 as DFQATT and CDR2 as SNEGSKA (reference sequence). The CDR3 DNA reads as TGCAGTGCAATGGTCCGACTGAACACTGAAGCTTTCTTT. Translation: CSAMVRLNTEAFF.

This clonotype was observed many times. The chain joins TRBV29-1 to TRBJ1-5; possible D gene TRBD1, 5 bases. Germline values: CDR1 SQVTM, CDR2 ANQGSEA. The length of the CDR3 is 12 residues. V lost 4 bases and J lost 7, with 11 bases in between. The CDR3 sequence is CSVGGKGQPQHF. The CDR3 nucleotides are TGCAGCGTTGGGGGGAAGGGGCAGCCCCAGCATTTT.

This clonotype was counted only a few times. V gene TRBV12-3 or TRBV12-4 combines with J gene TRBJ2-5, with 7 bases lining up with TRBD2. Unmatched junction bases numbered 5, after V lost 3 bases and J lost 1 base. This CDR3 region has 15 residues. The CDR3 sequence: CASSLGGGFQETQYF. As DNA, the CDR3 is TGTGCCAGCAGTTTGGGCGGGGGTTTCCAAGAGACCCAGTACTTC.

This sequence joins TRBV30 and TRBJ2-2; 8 bases are shared with TRBD2. Per the germline V gene, CDR1 is GTSNPN and CDR2 is SVGIG (reference sequence). The CDR3 contains 14 residues. The trim removed 2 bases at V and 5 bases at J, leaving 4 bases unmatched. The CDR3 coding sequence is TGTGCCTGGAGTAAGGCTAGCGGGACCGGGGAGCTGTTTTTT. Its translation is CAWSKASGTGELFF. Combining the CDR3 with reference TRBV30 and TRBJ2-2 gives the whole variable domain SQTIHQWPATLVQPVGSPLSLECTVEGTSNPNLYWYRQAAGRGLQLLFYSVGIGQISSEVPQNLSASRPQDRQFILSSKKLLLSDSGFYLCAWSKASGTGELFFGEGSRLTVL.

This clonotype has only a few counts. The chain is built from TRBV28 and TRBJ2-6, with unresolved D. With 3 bases removed from V and 0 bases from J, the gap between germline ends came to 15 bases. Germline loops: CDR1 MDHEN, CDR2 SYDVKM. There are 18 residues in the CDR3. The chain's CDR3 is CASSFGAPRTSGANVLTF. DNA for the CDR3: TGTGCCAGCAGTTTCGGCGCTCCCCGTACCTCTGGGGCCAACGTCCTGACTTTC.

This clonotype appeared a few times. J is TRBJ2-1 and V is TRBV12-3 or TRBV12-4, with TRBD1 identical over 7 bases. V was pared by 6 bases and J by 4 bases, with 9 bases of the junction left unmatched. The CDR3 length is 15 residues. The CDR3 nucleotides read TGTGCCAGCAGACCCACAGGGGCTGGATACAATGAGCAGTTCTTC. Translated, it gives CASRPTGAGYNEQFF.

This clonotype was observed at least ten times. The rearrangement uses TRBV10-3 and TRBJ2-1; 14 nucleotides match TRBD2. J gave up 10 bases and V 3 bases, and 2 bases lay outside the gene matches. CDR3 length: 14 residues. Germline CDR1 reads ENHRY; CDR2 reads SYGVKD. The CDR3 loop is CAISEGLAGGEQFF. Written as DNA, the CDR3 is TGTGCCATCAGTGAAGGACTAGCGGGAGGCGAGCAGTTCTTC.

This clonotype appeared a few times. The V gene is TRBV4-1, the J gene TRBJ2-3, with D unclear. CDR3 length: 12 residues. Germline CDR1 MGHRA, CDR2 YSYEKL. Trimming removed 3 bases at V and 4 bases at J, with 5 bases between. CDR3 DNA: TGCGCCAGCAGCCATCTATCAGATACGCAGTATTTT. This sequence encodes CASSHLSDTQYF.

The chain uses TRBV18 and TRBJ2-7, with 7 bases that match TRBD1. The V gene end was trimmed by 4 bases and the J gene end by 3 bases; junction bases not matched to a gene: 3. CDR3 length: 13 residues. Germline assignment: CDR1 KGHSH and CDR2 LQKENI. The DNA for the CDR3 is TGTGCCAGCTCACGACGGGACAGCTACGAGCAGTACTTC. Residues: CASSRRDSYEQYF.

There are many counts of this clonotype. The chain has TRBV7-2 and TRBJ2-7; 11 nucleotides match TRBD2. Germline CDR1 and CDR2: SGHTA and FQGNSA. V lost 0 bases to trimming and J lost 0 bases; unmatched junction nucleotides: 7. The CDR3 totals 18 residues. This chain's CDR3 is CASSLAPSGRTNSYEQYF. The DNA for the CDR3 is TGTGCCAGCAGCTTAGCCCCTAGCGGGAGGACAAACTCCTACGAGCAGTACTTC.

The chain couples TRBV10-3 to TRBJ2-7; 7 bases match TRBD1. The germline CDR1 and CDR2 sequences are ENHRY and SYGVKD. V shed 0 bases, J shed 0 bases, and the junction held 5 bases outside the gene matches. The CDR3 spans 16 residues. CDR3 protein: CAISESRQGYSYEQYF. CDR3 nucleotide sequence: TGTGCCATCAGTGAGTCGCGACAGGGTTACTCCTACGAGCAGTACTTC.

The chain couples TRBV6-2 or TRBV6-3 to TRBJ1-1; tentatively, D is TRBD1 (5 bases). The CDR3 spans 12 residues. The germline V gene encodes CDR1 MNHEY and CDR2 SVGEGT. V dropped 3 bases and J dropped 10 bases, with 12 bases sitting between them. Here the CDR3 reads CASSYRGERAFF. CDR3 nucleotide sequence: TGTGCCAGCAGTTATCGGGGGGAGAGAGCTTTCTTT.

The V and J genes are TRBV20-1 and TRBJ1-5; no clear D. The CDR3 has 17 residues. Germline loops: CDR1 DFQATT, CDR2 SNEGSKA (reference sequence). Trimming took off 0 bases at V and 3 bases at J, with 18 bases between the two ends. CDR3: CSARDHGKQANNQPQHF. In DNA, the CDR3 is TGCAGTGCTAGAGATCATGGGAAGCAGGCCAACAATCAGCCCCAGCATTTT.

This chain connects TRBV7-6 to TRBJ1-1, with a possible D match to TRBD1 (6 bases). This CDR3 is 17 amino acids long. Trimming removed 5 bases from V and 4 bases from J, with 23 bases in between. Germline loops: CDR1 SGHVS, CDR2 FNYEAQ. As DNA, the CDR3 is TGTGCCAGCAGCACCCAGCCGGCCCGGGGGCTTGGCACTGAAGCTTTCTTT. It specifies CASSTQPARGLGTEAFF.

The chain recombines TRBV3-1 with TRBJ1-2, with D uncertain. Germline V gene data show CDR1 as LGHDT and CDR2 as YNNKEL (reference sequence). The CDR3 sequence is 12 residues long. Trimming shortened V by 6 bases and J by 0 bases, and 5 bases separated the two germline ends. The CDR3 is CASRGTNYGYTF. DNA of the CDR3: TGTGCCAGCAGGGGGACTAACTATGGCTACACCTTC. Drawing the rest from reference TRBV3-1 and TRBJ1-2, the complete variable domain is DTAVSQTPKYLVTQMGNDKSIKCEQNLGHDTMYWYKQDSKKFLKIMFSYNNKELIINETVPNRFSPKSPDKAHLNLHINSLELGDSAVYFCASRGTNYGYTFGSGTRLTVV.

This clonotype has just a few counts. The rearrangement links TRBV4-3 to TRBJ2-1; a weak D match, TRBD2 (5 bases). CDR1 and CDR2 from the germline V gene are LGHNA and YSLEER. The length of the CDR3 is 15 residues. The V and J ends lost 4 bases and 6 bases respectively, with 16 bases between them. CDR3: CASSPRGSLPNEQFF. CDR3 DNA: TGCGCCAGCAGCCCCCGAGGGTCCCTTCCCAATGAGCAGTTCTTC.